Sequencing of this T cell receptor (beta chain) was carried out in a study of cytomegalovirus exposure and HLA in healthy donors. Study results and limitations: Donors were assumed by presence/absence analyses to have roughly uniform sequencing depth. Rare sequences made up most TCRs, while some public TCRs were found in many donors.

The sample holds a few counts of this clone. Its cognate antigen is unknown. V lost 3 bases to trimming and J lost 0 bases, with 10 bases between them. Germline V gene data show CDR1 as LGHNA and CDR2 as YNFKEQ. CDR3 length equals 15 residues. Primers for the PCR totalled 60 Vbeta and 13 Jbeta. Assay used: immunoSEQ multiplex PCR; TCRdb lists only in-frame clones, some missing. The profile shows over 130,000 clones, 79% of them singletons. The chain couples TRBV4-2 to TRBJ2-3, with D tentatively TRBD1 (5 bases). This TCR was sampled from a middle-aged man in good health and CMV-seropositive. The material sequenced was PBMCs. CDR3 amino acids: CASSHRESSTDTQYF. DNA for the CDR3: TGTGCCAGCAGCCACAGGGAATCTAGCACAGATACGCAGTATTTT.